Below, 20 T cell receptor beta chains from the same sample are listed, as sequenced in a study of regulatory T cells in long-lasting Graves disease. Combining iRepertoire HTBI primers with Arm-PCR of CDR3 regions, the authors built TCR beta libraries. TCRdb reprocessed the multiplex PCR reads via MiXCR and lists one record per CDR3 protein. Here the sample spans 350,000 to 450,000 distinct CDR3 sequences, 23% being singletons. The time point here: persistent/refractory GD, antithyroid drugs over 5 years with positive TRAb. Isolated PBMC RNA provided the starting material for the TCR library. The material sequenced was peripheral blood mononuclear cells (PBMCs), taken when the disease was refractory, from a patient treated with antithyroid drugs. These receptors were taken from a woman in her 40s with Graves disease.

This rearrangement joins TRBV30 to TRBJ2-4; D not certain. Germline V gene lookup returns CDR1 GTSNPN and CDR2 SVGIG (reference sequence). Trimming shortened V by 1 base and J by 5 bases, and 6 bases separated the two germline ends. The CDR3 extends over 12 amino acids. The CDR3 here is CAWSGLENIQYF. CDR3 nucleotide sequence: TGTGCCTGGAGTGGGCTAGAAAACATTCAGTACTTC.

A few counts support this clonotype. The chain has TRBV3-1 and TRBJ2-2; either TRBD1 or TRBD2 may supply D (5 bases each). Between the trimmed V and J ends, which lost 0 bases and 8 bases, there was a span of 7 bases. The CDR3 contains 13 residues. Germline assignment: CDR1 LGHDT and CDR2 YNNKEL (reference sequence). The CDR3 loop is CASSQEGEGELFF. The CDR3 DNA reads TGTGCCAGCAGCCAAGAGGGGGAAGGGGAGCTGTTTTTT. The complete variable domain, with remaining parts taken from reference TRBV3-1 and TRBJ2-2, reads DTAVSQTPKYLVTQMGNDKSIKCEQNLGHDTMYWYKQDSKKFLKIMFSYNNKELIINETVPNRFSPKSPDKAHLNLHINSLELGDSAVYFCASSQEGEGELFFGEGSRLTVL.

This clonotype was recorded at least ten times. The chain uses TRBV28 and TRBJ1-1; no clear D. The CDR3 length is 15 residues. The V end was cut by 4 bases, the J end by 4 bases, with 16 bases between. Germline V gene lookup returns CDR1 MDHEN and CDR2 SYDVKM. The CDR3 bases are TGTGCCAGCAGTTCACGGTCGGGCTTTAGCACTGAAGCTTTCTTT. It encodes CASSSRSGFSTEAFF.

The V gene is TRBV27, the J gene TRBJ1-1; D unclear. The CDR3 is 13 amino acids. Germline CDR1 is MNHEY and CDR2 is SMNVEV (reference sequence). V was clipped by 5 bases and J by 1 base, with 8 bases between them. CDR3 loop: CASSPRWNTEAFF. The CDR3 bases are TGTGCCAGCAGTCCCAGATGGAACACTGAAGCTTTCTTT.

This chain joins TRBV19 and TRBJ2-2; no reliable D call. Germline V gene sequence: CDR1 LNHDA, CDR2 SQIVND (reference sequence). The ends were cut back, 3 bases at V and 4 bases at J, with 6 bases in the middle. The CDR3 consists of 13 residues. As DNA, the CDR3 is TGTGCCAGTAGTATCGGAAGCACCGGGGAGCTGTTTTTT. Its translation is CASSIGSTGELFF.

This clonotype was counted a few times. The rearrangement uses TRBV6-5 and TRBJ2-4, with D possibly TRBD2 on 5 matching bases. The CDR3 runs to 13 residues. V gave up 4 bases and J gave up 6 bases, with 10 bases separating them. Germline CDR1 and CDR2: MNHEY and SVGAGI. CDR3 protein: CASSWGSVNIQYF. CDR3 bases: TGTGCCAGCAGTTGGGGTAGCGTAAACATTCAGTACTTC.

The CDR3 loop is CASSTQMGAGELFF. The CDR3 nucleotides are TGTGCCAGTAGCACCCAGATGGGGGCCGGGGAGCTGTTTTTT. The chain employs TRBV19 and TRBJ2-2; either TRBD1 or TRBD2 may fit D (5 bases each). Germline V CDR1 and CDR2: LNHDA, SQIVND (reference sequence). This CDR3 contains 14 residues. Trimming pared 6 bases from V and 6 bases from J, leaving 14 bases between.

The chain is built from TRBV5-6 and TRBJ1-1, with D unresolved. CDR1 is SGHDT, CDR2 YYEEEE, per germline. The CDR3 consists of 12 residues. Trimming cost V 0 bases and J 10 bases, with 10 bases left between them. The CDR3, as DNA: TGTGCCAGCAGCTTGGCCGGCCCCGCAGCTTTCTTT. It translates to CASSLAGPAAFF.

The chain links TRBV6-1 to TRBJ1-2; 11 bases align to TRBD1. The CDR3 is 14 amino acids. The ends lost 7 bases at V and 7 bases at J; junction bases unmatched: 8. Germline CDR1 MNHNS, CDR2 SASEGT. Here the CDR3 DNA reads TGTGCCAGCAAAAAGGACAGGGGGCTGCGTGGCTACACCTTC. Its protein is CASKKDRGLRGYTF.

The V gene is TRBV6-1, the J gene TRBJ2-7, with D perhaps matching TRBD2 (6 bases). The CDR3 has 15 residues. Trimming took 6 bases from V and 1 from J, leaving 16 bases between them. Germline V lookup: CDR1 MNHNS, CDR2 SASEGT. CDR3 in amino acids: CASRGSGGLSYEQYF. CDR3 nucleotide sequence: TGTGCCAGCAGAGGGTCCGGGGGATTGTCCTACGAGCAGTACTTC.

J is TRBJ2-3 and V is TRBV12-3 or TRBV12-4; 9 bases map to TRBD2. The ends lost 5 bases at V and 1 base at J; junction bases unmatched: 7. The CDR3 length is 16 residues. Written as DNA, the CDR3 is TGTGCCAGCAGTGAAAGGTTAGCGGGAGGCACAGATACGCAGTATTTT. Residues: CASSERLAGGTDTQYF.

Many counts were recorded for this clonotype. The CDR3: CASSGGLYQETQYF. The CDR3 region has the DNA TGTGCCAGCAGTGGGGGACTTTACCAAGAGACCCAGTACTTC. The chain combines TRBV2 with TRBJ2-5; D might be TRBD2 (6 bases). V lost 4 bases and J lost 0, with 9 bases in between. The CDR3 is 14 amino acids. From germline, CDR1 is SNHLY and CDR2 FYNNEI.

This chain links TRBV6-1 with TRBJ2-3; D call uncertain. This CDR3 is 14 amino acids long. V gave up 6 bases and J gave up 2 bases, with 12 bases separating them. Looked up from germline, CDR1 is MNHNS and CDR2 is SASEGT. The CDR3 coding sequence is TGTGCCAGCAGACAGTTTGGATTCACAGATACGCAGTATTTT. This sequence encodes CASRQFGFTDTQYF.

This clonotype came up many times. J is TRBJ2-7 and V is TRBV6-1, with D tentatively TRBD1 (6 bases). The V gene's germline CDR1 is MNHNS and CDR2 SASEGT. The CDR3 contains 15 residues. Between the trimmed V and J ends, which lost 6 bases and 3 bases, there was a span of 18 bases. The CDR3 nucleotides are TGTGCCAGCAGCGGAGAGGGTAACAGGGTCTACGAGCAGTACTTC. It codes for CASSGEGNRVYEQYF.

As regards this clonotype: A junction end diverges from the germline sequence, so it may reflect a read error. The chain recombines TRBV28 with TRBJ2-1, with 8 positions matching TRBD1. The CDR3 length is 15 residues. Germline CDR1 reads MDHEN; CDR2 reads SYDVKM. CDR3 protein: CASSQGTGSYNERFF. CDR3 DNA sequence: TGTGCCAGCAGTCAGGGGACAGGATCCTACAATGAGCGGTTCTTC.

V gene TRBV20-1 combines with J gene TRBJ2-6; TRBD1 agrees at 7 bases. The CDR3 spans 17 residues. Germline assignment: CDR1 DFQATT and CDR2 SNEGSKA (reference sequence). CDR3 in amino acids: CSRTTGAQSSGANVLTF. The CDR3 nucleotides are TGCAGCCGTACTACAGGGGCACAAAGCTCTGGGGCCAACGTCCTGACTTTC.

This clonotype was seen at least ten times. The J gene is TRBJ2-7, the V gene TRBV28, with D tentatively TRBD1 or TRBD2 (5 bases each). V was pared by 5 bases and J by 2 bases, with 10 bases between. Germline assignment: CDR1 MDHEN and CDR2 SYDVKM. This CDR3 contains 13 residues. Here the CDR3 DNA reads TGTGCCAGCAGTCCGGGACCAGCCTACGAGCAGTACTTC. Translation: CASSPGPAYEQYF.

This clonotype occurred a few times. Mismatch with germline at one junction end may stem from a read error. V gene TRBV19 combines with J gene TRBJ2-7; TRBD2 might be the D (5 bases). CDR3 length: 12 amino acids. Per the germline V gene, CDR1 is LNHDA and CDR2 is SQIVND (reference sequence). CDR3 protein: CASSRGDYEQYF. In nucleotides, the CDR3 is TGTGCCAGTAGCCGGGGAGACTACGAACAGTACTTC.

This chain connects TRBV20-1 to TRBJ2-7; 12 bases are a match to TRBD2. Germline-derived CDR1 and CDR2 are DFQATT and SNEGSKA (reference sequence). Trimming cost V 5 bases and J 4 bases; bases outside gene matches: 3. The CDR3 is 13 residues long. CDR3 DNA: TGCAGTGCTGGGGGACTAGCGGGTTACGAGCAGTACTTC. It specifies CSAGGLAGYEQYF.

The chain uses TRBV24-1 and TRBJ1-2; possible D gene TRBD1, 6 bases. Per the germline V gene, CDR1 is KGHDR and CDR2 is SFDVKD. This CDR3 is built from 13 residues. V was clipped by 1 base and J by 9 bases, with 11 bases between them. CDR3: CATSDFGGASYTF. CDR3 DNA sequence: TGTGCCACCAGTGATTTTGGGGGGGCAAGCTACACCTTC.